This TCR beta chain stems from a study of shared T cell receptors in the human thymus. The repertoire was sequenced with immunoSEQ multiplex PCR; TCRdb's copy has only in-frame clones and lacks some. The table includes around 65,000 clones, roughly 96% detected once. This clone came up a few times. Trimming removed 6 bases at V and 0 bases at J, with 11 bases between. CDR1 MGHRA and CDR2 YSYEKL come from the germline V gene. This CDR3 comprises 14 residues. The sample taken for sequencing was thymocytes. The gene calls are TRBV4-1 and TRBJ1-1, with D possibly TRBD1 on 5 matching bases. This clonotype was sampled from a human donor. The CDR3 DNA follows: TGCGCCAGCAGTCCCATACAGGTGAACACTGAAGCTTTCTTT. Encoded protein: CASSPIQVNTEAFF.